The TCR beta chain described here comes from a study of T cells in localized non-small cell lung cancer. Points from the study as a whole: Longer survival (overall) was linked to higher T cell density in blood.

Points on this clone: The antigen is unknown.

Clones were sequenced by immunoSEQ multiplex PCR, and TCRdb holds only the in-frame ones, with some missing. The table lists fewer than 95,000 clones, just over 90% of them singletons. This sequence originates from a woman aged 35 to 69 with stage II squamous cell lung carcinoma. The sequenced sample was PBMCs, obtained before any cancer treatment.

The CDR3 DNA reads TGTGCCAGCAGCTTAGTTCGACAGGGTACAGATACGCAGTATTTT. This gives the protein CASSLVRQGTDTQYF. This sequence joins TRBV7-6 and TRBJ2-3; 7 bases agree with TRBD1. Germline V gene sequence: CDR1 SGHVS, CDR2 FNYEAQ. V was pared by 1 base and J by 3 bases, with 4 bases of the junction left unmatched. The CDR3 has 15 residues.